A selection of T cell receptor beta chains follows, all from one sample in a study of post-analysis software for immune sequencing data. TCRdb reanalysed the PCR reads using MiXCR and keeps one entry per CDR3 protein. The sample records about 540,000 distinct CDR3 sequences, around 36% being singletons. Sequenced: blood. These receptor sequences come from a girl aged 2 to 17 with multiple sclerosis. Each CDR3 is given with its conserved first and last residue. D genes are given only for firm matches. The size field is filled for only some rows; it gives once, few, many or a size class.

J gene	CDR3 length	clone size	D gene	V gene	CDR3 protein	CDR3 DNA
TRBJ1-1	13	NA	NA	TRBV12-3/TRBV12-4	CASNPTSRVEAFF	TGTGCCAGCAACCCCACGTCACGGGTTGAAGCTTTCTTT
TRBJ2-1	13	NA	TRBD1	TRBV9	CASSVEIRDRGFF	TGTGCCAGCAGCGTAGAAATCCGGGACAGGGGGTTCTTC
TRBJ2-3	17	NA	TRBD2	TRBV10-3	CATRASGGVSSTDTQYF	TGTGCCACCAGGGCTAGCGGGGGAGTTTCTAGCACAGATACGCAGTATTTT
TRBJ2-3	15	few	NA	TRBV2	CASSDTWRTADTQYF	TGTGCCAGCAGTGATACGTGGAGGACTGCAGATACGCAGTATTTT
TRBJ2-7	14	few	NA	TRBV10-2	CASSKGNTAYEQYF	TGCGCCAGCAGTAAGGGCAATACAGCCTACGAGCAGTACTTC
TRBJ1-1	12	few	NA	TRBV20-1	CSAYTGNTEAFF	TGCAGTGCGTATACAGGGAACACTGAAGCTTTCTTT
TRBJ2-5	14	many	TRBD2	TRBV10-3	CAISPGLGGETQYF	TGTGCCATCAGTCCGGGACTAGGCGGAGAGACCCAGTACTTC
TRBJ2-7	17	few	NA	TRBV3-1	CASSQAASTGSYYEQYF	TGTGCCAGCAGCCAAGCCGCGTCTACCGGGAGTTACTACGAGCAGTACTTC
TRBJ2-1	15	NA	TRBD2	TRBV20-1	CSARPGTSDGNEQFF	TGCAGTGCTCGTCCCGGGACTAGCGACGGCAATGAGCAGTTCTTC
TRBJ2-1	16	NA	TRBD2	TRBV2	CASSARLAGRYNEQFF	TGTGCCAGCAGTGCAAGACTAGCGGGGCGGTACAATGAGCAGTTCTTC
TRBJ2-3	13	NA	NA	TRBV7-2	CASSRTHTDTQYF	TGTGCCAGCAGCCGAACACACACAGATACGCAGTATTTT
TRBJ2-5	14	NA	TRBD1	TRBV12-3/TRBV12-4	CASRGQAVLKTQYF	TGTGCCAGCAGGGGACAGGCCGTTCTAAAGACCCAGTACTTC
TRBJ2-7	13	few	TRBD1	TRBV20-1	CSATGTGIHEQYF	TGCAGTGCAACGGGGACAGGGATACACGAGCAGTACTTC
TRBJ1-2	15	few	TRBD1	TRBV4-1	CASSPQAQGAWGYTF	TGCGCCAGCAGCCCCCAGGCGCAGGGGGCTTGGGGCTACACCTTC
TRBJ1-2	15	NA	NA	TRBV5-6	CASSATPNLLYGYTF	TGTGCCAGCAGCGCGACACCTAACCTGCTCTATGGCTACACCTTC
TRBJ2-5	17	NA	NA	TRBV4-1	CASSQDFPTDSGVTQYF	TGCGCCAGCAGCCAGGACTTCCCTACCGACTCCGGTGTGACCCAGTACTTC
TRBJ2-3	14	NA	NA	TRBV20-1	CSARGLVGTDTQYF	TGCAGTGCTAGGGGGCTAGTAGGCACAGATACGCAGTATTTT
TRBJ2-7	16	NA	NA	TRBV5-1	CASSPIGAYGGYEQYF	TGCGCCAGCAGCCCGATCGGGGCTTATGGAGGGTACGAGCAGTACTTC
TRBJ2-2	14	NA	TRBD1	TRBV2	CASRRTGDTGELFF	TGTGCCAGCAGACGGACAGGGGACACCGGGGAGCTGTTTTTT
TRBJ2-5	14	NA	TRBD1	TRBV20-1	CSAATGDRLRKQYF	TGCAGTGCAGCGACAGGGGACAGGCTTAGAAAGCAGTACTTC
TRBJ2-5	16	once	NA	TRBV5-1	CASSYSGSEYQETQYF	TGCGCCAGCAGCTACTCCGGCTCCGAGTACCAAGAGACCCAGTACTTC
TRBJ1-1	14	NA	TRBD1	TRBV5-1	CASSISGTGTEAFF	TGCGCCAGCAGCATATCCGGGACAGGGACTGAAGCTTTCTTT
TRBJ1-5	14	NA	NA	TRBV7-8	CASSQWGGEQPQHF	TGTGCCAGCAGCCAATGGGGGGGGGAGCAGCCCCAGCATTTT
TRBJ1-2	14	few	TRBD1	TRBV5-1	CASSLTLTGDGYTF	TGCGCCAGCAGCTTGACCCTTACAGGGGATGGCTACACCTTC
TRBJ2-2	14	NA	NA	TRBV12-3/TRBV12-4	CASSYPIGGGELFF	TGTGCCAGCAGTTACCCCATTGGGGGCGGGGAGCTGTTTTTT
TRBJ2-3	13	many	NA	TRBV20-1	CSARLSGSDTQYF	TGCAGTGCTAGGTTATCGGGATCAGATACGCAGTATTTT
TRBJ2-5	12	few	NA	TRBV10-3	CAITDGQETQYF	TGTGCCATCACCGACGGCCAAGAGACCCAGTACTTC
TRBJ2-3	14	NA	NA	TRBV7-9	CASNRAPETDTQYF	TGTGCCAGCAATCGGGCCCCAGAGACAGATACGCAGTATTTT
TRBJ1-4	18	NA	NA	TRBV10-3	CAIRDGSSNSATNEKLFF	TGTGCCATCAGGGACGGCTCATCAAATTCGGCAACTAATGAAAAACTGTTTTTT
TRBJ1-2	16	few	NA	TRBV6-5	CASSYQYRVPGYGYTF	TGTGCCAGCAGTTACCAATACAGGGTACCCGGCTATGGCTACACCTTC
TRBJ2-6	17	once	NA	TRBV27	CASSDGTGTGGANVLTF	TGTGCCAGCAGTGACGGCACCGGGACCGGTGGGGCCAACGTCCTGACTTTC
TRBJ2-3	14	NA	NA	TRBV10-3	CAISGGRGYDTQYF	TGTGCCATCAGTGGTGGAAGGGGATACGATACGCAGTATTTT
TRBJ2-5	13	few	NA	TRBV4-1	CASSQDLPRAQYF	TGCGCCAGCAGCCAAGATCTCCCTCGGGCGCAGTACTTC
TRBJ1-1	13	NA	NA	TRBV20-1	CSADRSGTLEAFF	TGCAGTGCAGATCGCTCCGGGACACTAGAAGCTTTCTTT
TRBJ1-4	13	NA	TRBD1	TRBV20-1	CSARDRGLEKLFF	TGCAGTGCTAGGGACAGGGGGCTTGAAAAACTGTTTTTT
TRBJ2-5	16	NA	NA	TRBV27	CASSVGLVGNQETQYF	TGTGCCAGCAGTGTGGGCTTAGTGGGAAATCAAGAGACCCAGTACTTC
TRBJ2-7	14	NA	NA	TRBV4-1	CASSQDYNSYEQYF	TGCGCCAGCAGCCAAGATTACAACTCCTACGAGCAGTACTTC
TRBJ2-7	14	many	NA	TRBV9	CASSPSQRQYEQYF	TGTGCCAGCAGCCCTTCCCAGAGACAGTACGAGCAGTACTTC
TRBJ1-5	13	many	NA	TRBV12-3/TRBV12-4	CASSPARDQPQHF	TGTGCCAGCAGTCCCGCTCGGGATCAGCCCCAGCATTTT
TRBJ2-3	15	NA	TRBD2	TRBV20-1	CSASGGGPSTDTQYF	TGCAGTGCTAGTGGCGGGGGGCCTAGCACAGATACGCAGTATTTT
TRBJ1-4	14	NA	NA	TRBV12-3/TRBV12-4	CASSRLEYNEKLFF	TGTGCCAGCAGCCGTCTGGAGTATAATGAAAAACTGTTTTTT
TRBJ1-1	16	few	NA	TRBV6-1	CASSVKAGPMNTEAFF	TGTGCCAGCAGTGTCAAAGCGGGACCCATGAACACTGAAGCTTTCTTT
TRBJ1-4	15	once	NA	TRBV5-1	CASSLVSGSDEKLFF	TGCGCCAGCAGCTTGGTCTCTGGATCTGATGAAAAACTGTTTTTT